Listed below are T cell receptor beta chains from one sample, sequenced in a study of shared clonotypes between healthy human individuals. Clones were read by immunoSEQ multiplex PCR, and TCRdb kept only the in-frame ones, dropping some. The table has millions of clones, about 94% seen once. The specimen was naive CD8+ T cells sorted from blood. Receptors were obtained from a man younger than 35 in good health. Each CDR3 is given with its conserved first and last residue. The D gene is left open where the match is weak. Only some rows state a clone size, as once, few, many or a class for expanded clones.

V gene,D gene,J gene,clone size,CDR3 protein,CDR3 DNA
TRBV30,NA,TRBJ1-6,NA,CAWTEMSSYNSPLHF,TGTGCCTGGACAGAGATGAGCTCCTATAATTCACCCCTCCACTTT
TRBV2,NA,TRBJ2-5,NA,CASSEPASGEETQYF,TGTGCCAGCAGTGAACCAGCGTCGGGGGAAGAGACCCAGTACTTC
TRBV5-1,NA,TRBJ2-7,NA,CASSLTGSPTSGYEQYF,TGCGCCAGCAGCTTGACCGGGAGCCCTACCTCCGGGTACGAGCAGTACTTC
TRBV27,TRBD1,TRBJ1-4,NA,CASSPGQGITTNEKLFF,TGTGCCAGCAGTCCCGGACAGGGAATAACAACTAATGAAAAACTGTTTTTT
TRBV5-4,TRBD1,TRBJ1-2,NA,CASSSQGARGYTF,TGTGCCAGCAGCTCTCAGGGGGCGCGTGGCTACACCTTC
TRBV15,NA,TRBJ2-7,NA,CATSRDKNGNYEQYF,TGTGCCACCAGCAGAGATAAGAACGGCAACTACGAGCAGTACTTC
TRBV10-2,NA,TRBJ2-1,once,CASSEGGAYNEQFF,TGCGCCAGCAGTGAAGGGGGGGCCTACAATGAGCAGTTCTTC
TRBV6-5,NA,TRBJ2-7,NA,CASMSSGTTPYEQYF,TGTGCCAGCATGAGTTCCGGGACCACACCCTACGAGCAGTACTTC
TRBV11-3,NA,TRBJ2-2,NA,CASSPVKGRMNTGELFF,TGTGCCAGCAGCCCGGTCAAGGGACGAATGAACACCGGGGAGCTGTTTTTT
TRBV2,NA,TRBJ2-7,NA,CASSEPAGGYEQYF,TGTGCCAGCAGTGAACCGGCAGGAGGCTACGAGCAGTACTTC
TRBV4-3,TRBD2,TRBJ2-5,NA,CASSQGTTGTSGSPQETQYF,TGCGCCAGCAGCCAAGGCACCACCGGGACTAGCGGGAGCCCGCAAGAGACCCAGTACTTC
TRBV13,TRBD1,TRBJ1-1,NA,CASSFSWEGAMNTEAFF,TGTGCCAGCAGCTTTTCCTGGGAGGGGGCGATGAACACTGAAGCTTTCTTT
TRBV6-1,NA,TRBJ1-5,NA,CAGKADRYNQPQHF,TGTGCCGGCAAGGCGGACCGATACAATCAGCCCCAGCATTTT
TRBV30,NA,TRBJ2-6,NA,CAWSVSPRGSRANVLTF,TGTGCCTGGAGTGTTTCGCCTAGGGGCAGTAGGGCCAACGTCCTGACTTTC
TRBV5-4,NA,TRBJ1-2,NA,CASSPSGGWDYGYTF,TGTGCCAGCAGCCCTAGCGGTGGGTGGGACTATGGCTACACCTTC
TRBV4-1,NA,TRBJ1-1,NA,CASSQDPVPGSTEAFF,TGCGCCAGCAGCCAAGACCCTGTGCCGGGGAGCACTGAAGCTTTCTTT
TRBV21-1,NA,TRBJ1-6,NA,CASISSGGSPLHF,TGTGCCAGCATCTCCTCGGGGGGCTCACCCCTCCACTTT
TRBV7-2,TRBD1,TRBJ2-7,NA,CASSLGQGATYEQYF,TGTGCCAGCAGCTTGGGACAGGGGGCCACCTACGAGCAGTACTTC
TRBV5-6,NA,TRBJ1-4,NA,CASSLLQGTTNEKLFF,TGTGCCAGCAGCTTGCTGCAGGGAACAACTAATGAAAAACTGTTTTTT
TRBV6-1,NA,TRBJ1-1,NA,CASPETVGNTEAFF,TGTGCCAGTCCGGAGACAGTGGGGAACACTGAAGCTTTCTTT
TRBV4-1,NA,TRBJ1-2,NA,CASSPFYRPNYGYTF,TGCGCCAGCAGCCCCTTTTATCGTCCTAACTATGGCTACACCTTC
TRBV6-6,NA,TRBJ2-1,NA,CASSLPWAPTYNEQFF,TGTGCCAGCAGCCTTCCGTGGGCGCCGACCTACAATGAGCAGTTCTTC
TRBV2,TRBD2,TRBJ2-7,NA,CASSEAPPGLVVYEQYF,TGTGCCAGCAGTGAAGCGCCTCCGGGACTAGTCGTCTACGAGCAGTACTTC
TRBV19,NA,TRBJ2-1,NA,CASSITGFYNEQFF,TGTGCCAGTAGTATCACAGGGTTCTACAATGAGCAGTTCTTC
TRBV27,NA,TRBJ2-3,NA,CASSLSGPRGTDTQYF,TGTGCCAGCAGTTTATCGGGACCCCGAGGCACAGATACGCAGTATTTT
TRBV13,TRBD2,TRBJ2-5,NA,CASSSGLAGEETQYF,TGTGCCAGCAGCTCCGGACTAGCGGGAGAAGAGACCCAGTACTTC
TRBV29-1,TRBD2,TRBJ2-7,once,CSVTGTSGGDEQYF,TGCAGCGTCACCGGGACTAGCGGGGGCGACGAGCAGTACTTC
TRBV7-9,NA,TRBJ1-2,NA,CASSSEDSYYGYTF,TGTGCCAGCAGCTCTGAAGACAGCTACTATGGCTACACCTTC
TRBV7-9,NA,TRBJ2-7,NA,CASSSGWEQYF,TGTGCCAGCAGCTCCGGCTGGGAGCAGTACTTC
TRBV5-4,NA,TRBJ2-2,NA,CASSFGRGGAGELFF,TGTGCCAGCAGCTTCGGCAGGGGTGGCGCCGGGGAGCTGTTTTTT
TRBV4-3,TRBD1,TRBJ2-7,NA,CASSQAWTGGYEQYF,TGCGCCAGCAGCCAAGCGTGGACAGGGGGCTACGAGCAGTACTTC